The rows below give T cell receptor beta chains drawn from one sample of a study of OX40 agonist ivuxolimab in advanced cancers. TCRdb's table, derived via immunoSEQ multiplex PCR, lists solely in-frame clones and lacks some. This sample carries some 64,000 clones, about nine tenths of them seen once, and the ten largest clones take approximately 25%. The sample in question was CD4+ or CD8+ T cells sorted from blood, obtained in a trial of the OX40 agonist ivuxolimab. The receptors originated from an adult with an advanced solid tumor such as melanoma, head and neck, liver or kidney cancer. The CDR3 runs from the conserved cysteine through the conserved F or W. Each record gives: D gene, clone size, CDR3 length, V gene, J gene, CDR3 protein, CDR3 DNA. D genes are given only for firm matches. Some rows mark clone size as missing; the rest say once, few, many or name a class of expanded clone.

-	-	11	TRBV29-1	TRBJ2-1	CAFSRGDEQFF	TGCGCTTTCTCGAGGGGCGATGAGCAGTTCTTC
TRBD2	-	14	TRBV28	TRBJ2-7	CASSNGAGGPEQYF	TGTGCCAGCAGCAACGGAGCGGGAGGGCCAGAGCAGTACTTC
TRBD2	few	15	TRBV5-1	TRBJ2-1	CASSLPGGHYNEQFF	TGCGCCAGCAGCTTGCCGGGAGGCCACTACAATGAGCAGTTCTTC
-	once	15	TRBV11-3	TRBJ2-1	CASSLEGPSYNEQFF	TGTGCCAGCAGCTTAGAGGGGCCTTCCTACAATGAGCAGTTCTTC
-	-	14	TRBV19	TRBJ1-5	CASGTGMGNQPQHF	TGTGCCAGTGGCACAGGCATGGGCAATCAGCCCCAGCATTTT
-	-	14	TRBV27	TRBJ2-7	CASSGAQGVREQYF	TGTGCCAGCAGTGGTGCACAGGGCGTGCGCGAGCAGTACTTC
-	-	15	TRBV7-2	TRBJ1-5	CASSVGLGSNQPQHF	TGTGCCAGCAGCGTAGGGCTCGGTAGCAATCAGCCCCAGCATTTT
TRBD2	once	16	TRBV10-3	TRBJ2-3	CAISEGLAGNTDTQYF	TGTGCCATCAGTGAGGGACTAGCGGGGAACACAGATACGCAGTATTTT
-	-	12	TRBV28	TRBJ1-1	CASRVGGDEAFF	TGTGCCAGCAGGGTAGGAGGCGACGAAGCTTTCTTT
TRBD2	-	16	TRBV28	TRBJ2-7	CASSFLAGGPSYEQYF	TGTGCCAGCAGTTTTCTAGCGGGAGGGCCCTCCTACGAGCAGTACTTC
-	-	13	TRBV27	TRBJ2-7	CASSLGLAYEQYF	TGTGCCAGCAGTTTGGGGCTTGCCTACGAGCAGTACTTC
-	-	13	TRBV7-9	TRBJ2-7	CASSSSPSYEQYF	TGTGCCAGCAGCTCGTCCCCCTCCTACGAGCAGTACTTC
-	-	14	TRBV10-2	TRBJ2-5	CASSVTTYQETQYF	TGCGCCAGCAGTGTAACCACATACCAAGAGACCCAGTACTTC
-	once	15	TRBV19	TRBJ2-1	CASSVLASQYNEQFF	TGTGCCAGTAGTGTTTTGGCTAGCCAGTACAATGAGCAGTTCTTC
TRBD2	-	20	TRBV4-2	TRBJ2-1	CASSQGPGGGWTSGDNEQFF	TGTGCCAGCAGCCAAGGCCCGGGAGGGGGTTGGACTAGCGGAGACAATGAGCAGTTCTTC
TRBD2	-	16	TRBV29-1	TRBJ2-1	CSVTGTSGSEGSEQFF	TGCAGCGTGACCGGGACTAGCGGAAGCGAGGGTAGTGAGCAGTTCTTC
TRBD2	-	19	TRBV7-7	TRBJ2-2	CASSSWPNLAGESTGELFF	TGTGCTAGCAGCTCCTGGCCCAATCTAGCGGGAGAAAGCACCGGGGAGCTGTTTTTT
-	once	15	TRBV9	TRBJ1-2	CASSVDGGENYGYTF	TGTGCCAGCAGCGTAGACGGGGGTGAGAACTATGGCTACACCTTC
-	once	15	TRBV6-1	TRBJ2-1	CASSEDWVTYNEQFF	TGTGCCAGCAGTGAAGACTGGGTCACCTACAATGAGCAGTTCTTC
TRBD2	-	14	TRBV19	TRBJ2-7	CASSYSGSSYEQYF	TGTGCCAGTAGTTACAGCGGGAGTTCCTACGAGCAGTACTTC
-	-	11	TRBV29-1	TRBJ2-3	CSVEGLDTQYF	TGCAGCGTTGAGGGGTTAGATACGCAGTATTTT
-	-	21	TRBV7-8	TRBJ2-5	CASSLPRGRPESASHQETQYF	TGTGCCAGCAGCTTACCCCGGGGCAGACCGGAGTCGGCAAGTCATCAAGAGACCCAGTACTTC
TRBD2	-	17	TRBV7-2	TRBJ2-7	CASSATSGGYHSYEQYF	TGTGCCAGCAGCGCGACTAGCGGGGGATACCATTCCTACGAGCAGTACTTC
-	-	16	TRBV6-1	TRBJ2-3	CASSEAPGLGTDTQYF	TGTGCCAGCAGTGAAGCCCCGGGATTGGGCACAGATACGCAGTATTTT
-	-	15	TRBV6-1	TRBJ2-7	CASSVPGHSSYEQYF	TGTGCCAGCAGCGTTCCGGGACATAGCTCCTACGAGCAGTACTTC
-	-	13	TRBV6-5	TRBJ2-7	CASSYTGRGEQYF	TGTGCCAGCAGTTACACGGGACGTGGGGAGCAGTACTTC
-	-	12	TRBV19	TRBJ2-2	CASSPVAGELFF	TGTGCCAGTAGTCCTGTCGCCGGGGAGCTGTTTTTT
-	-	14	TRBV11-3	TRBJ2-7	CASSFGPPLGEQYF	TGTGCCAGCAGCTTCGGCCCGCCGTTGGGCGAGCAGTACTTC
-	once	13	TRBV18	TRBJ1-6	CASSPGATAPLHF	TGTGCCAGCTCACCGGGGGCTACGGCACCCCTCCACTTT
TRBD1	-	19	TRBV28	TRBJ2-7	CASSGYRDRFSTRDYEQYF	TGTGCCAGCAGTGGATACCGGGACAGGTTCTCGACTAGGGACTACGAGCAGTACTTC
-	-	13	TRBV7-6	TRBJ1-1	CASSLERNTEAFF	TGTGCCAGCAGCTTAGAGAGAAACACTGAAGCTTTCTTT
-	-	15	TRBV28	TRBJ2-3	CASSPGATSTDTQYF	TGTGCCAGCAGCCCAGGAGCGACTAGCACAGATACGCAGTATTTT
-	-	10	TRBV6-1	TRBJ2-1	CASGVNEQFF	TGTGCCAGTGGAGTTAATGAGCAGTTCTTC
TRBD1	-	15	TRBV9	TRBJ2-2	CASSGTGASTGELFF	TGTGCCAGCAGCGGGACAGGGGCGAGTACCGGGGAGCTGTTTTTT
-	-	12	TRBV7-9	TRBJ1-1	CASKKEGTEAFF	TGTGCCAGCAAAAAGGAGGGGACTGAAGCTTTCTTT
-	-	13	TRBV30	TRBJ2-7	CAWSGTYSYEQYF	TGTGCCTGGAGCGGGACTTACTCCTACGAGCAGTACTTC
-	-	13	TRBV29-1	TRBJ2-2	CSVREGNTGELFF	TGCAGCGTCCGCGAGGGGAACACCGGGGAGCTGTTTTTT
-	-	18	TRBV5-1	TRBJ1-4	CASSPDSLALATNEKLFF	TGCGCCAGCAGCCCGGACAGTCTAGCTCTGGCAACTAATGAAAAACTGTTTTTT
-	-	14	TRBV6-5	TRBJ2-7	CASSYKGVPYEQYF	TGTGCCAGCAGTTACAAGGGGGTTCCCTACGAGCAGTACTTC
-	-	16	TRBV4-1	TRBJ1-1	CASSQDRGRSNTEAFF	TGCGCCAGCAGCCAAGATCGCGGCAGGTCGAACACTGAAGCTTTCTTT
-	once	18	TRBV5-1	TRBJ2-2	CASSLEGLGLESSGELFF	TGCGCCAGCAGCTTGGAGGGGTTAGGGCTAGAATCATCTGGGGAGCTGTTTTTT
-	-	16	TRBV9	TRBJ2-6	CASSVVGSLGANVLTF	TGTGCCAGCAGCGTAGTGGGGTCGCTCGGGGCCAACGTCCTGACTTTC
-	-	14	TRBV29-1	TRBJ2-7	CSVETGRSSYEQYF	TGCAGCGTTGAAACGGGGCGAAGCTCCTACGAGCAGTACTTC
-	-	14	TRBV15	TRBJ2-5	CATSRTRGGETQYF	TGTGCCACCAGCAGGACCAGGGGAGGGGAGACCCAGTACTTC
TRBD1	-	15	TRBV4-1	TRBJ1-1	CASSQEGTGLTEAFF	TGCGCCAGCAGCCAAGAGGGGACAGGGCTTACTGAAGCTTTCTTT
TRBD1	-	13	TRBV27	TRBJ2-7	CASSFRDSYEQYF	TGTGCCAGCAGTTTTCGGGACAGCTACGAGCAGTACTTC
TRBD2	-	15	TRBV10-2	TRBJ2-7	CASSPTSGSFHEQYF	TGCGCCAGCAGTCCGACTAGCGGGAGTTTCCACGAGCAGTACTTC
-	-	13	TRBV28	TRBJ1-5	CASTPTGYQPQHF	TGTGCCAGTACACCTACAGGTTATCAGCCCCAGCATTTT
-	-	13	TRBV27	TRBJ2-7	CATAERSSYEQYF	TGTGCCACCGCAGAAAGAAGTTCCTACGAGCAGTACTTC
-	-	14	TRBV30	TRBJ1-4	CAWSVVRGSEKLFF	TGTGCCTGGAGTGTAGTAAGGGGTAGTGAAAAACTGTTTTTT
-	-	16	TRBV9	TRBJ2-7	CASSVVSLDITHEQYF	TGTGCCAGCAGCGTAGTCTCTCTAGACATCACCCACGAGCAGTACTTC
-	-	15	TRBV4-3	TRBJ2-1	CASSQGRQTYNEQFF	TGCGCCAGCAGCCAAGGACGTCAAACCTACAATGAGCAGTTCTTC
-	-	15	TRBV27	TRBJ2-7	CASSRAGISSYEQYF	TGTGCCAGCAGTCGGGCCGGGATCTCCTCCTACGAGCAGTACTTC
TRBD1	-	19	TRBV4-1	TRBJ2-1	CASSQESLNFRTGNNEQFF	TGCGCCAGCAGCCAAGAAAGCCTAAATTTCCGGACAGGGAACAATGAGCAGTTCTTC
-	-	18	TRBV7-6	TRBJ1-3	CASSLNVAPQGTGNTIYF	TGTGCCAGCAGCTTAAACGTGGCCCCACAGGGAACTGGAAACACCATATATTTT
-	once	16	TRBV7-8	TRBJ2-5	CASSSYRGPLEETQYF	TGTGCCAGCAGCTCCTACCGCGGGCCGCTAGAAGAGACCCAGTACTTC